The clone carrying this TCR beta chain was seen more than once but under ten times. The data were obtained in a study of blood T cells in healthy people across ages. For the second PCR, which ran for about 6 to 11 cycles, a sample-barcoded 5' primer and a J-beta primer mix were used. Every sample returned 2.5 million or more CDR3-containing paired-end reads. TCRdb analysed the 5' RACE reads with MiXCR anew, one entry per CDR3 protein. The data hold about a million distinct CDR3 sequences, with 30% to 40% observed a single time. The specimen was blood. The clonotype originates from a man aged 18 to 29 in good health.

CDR3 sequence reads: CASSQDRGAETQYF. DNA for the CDR3: TGTGCCAGCAGCCAAGACAGGGGGGCAGAGACCCAGTACTTC. The chain couples TRBV4-2 to TRBJ2-5; D possibly corresponds to TRBD1 (7 bases). Trimming stripped 0 bases from V and 4 bases from J, with 9 bases between. This CDR3 is 14 amino acids long. The germline V gene has CDR1 LGHNA and CDR2 YNFKEQ.